This passage covers 4 T cell receptor beta chains from one sample sequenced in a study of T cell responses to AZD1222 COVID-19 vaccine. Here immunoSEQ multiplex PCR was the method, and the copy in TCRdb shows in-frame clones only, minus some. The repertoire consists of 150,000 or so clones, with roughly 88% occurring once and the leading ten covering 3% to 4%. The input for sequencing was peripheral blood, taken on day 0 of MenACWY control vaccination. The receptors were gathered from an adult in good health.

The chain uses TRBV9 and TRBJ1-1; a possible D gene is TRBD1 (6 bases). The CDR3 runs 16 residues. Looked up from germline, CDR1 is SGDLS and CDR2 is YYNGEE. V dropped 0 bases and J dropped 1 base, with 13 bases sitting between them. The CDR3 DNA reads TGTGCCAGCAGCGTAGCCATTACGGGGGCGAACACTGAAGCTTTCTTT. It translates to CASSVAITGANTEAFF. The full variable domain, with the rest looked up from reference TRBV9 and TRBJ1-1, is DSGVTQTPKHLITATGQRVTLRCSPRSGDLSVYWYQQSLDQGLQFLIQYYNGEERAKGNILERFSAQQFPDLHSELNLSSLELGDSALYFCASSVAITGANTEAFFGQGTRLTVV.

The chain couples TRBV11-3 to TRBJ2-4; 11 bases align to TRBD1. CDR1 is SGHNT, CDR2 YENEEA, per germline. The trim removed 4 bases at V and 3 bases at J, leaving 5 bases unmatched. CDR3 length equals 16 residues. CDR3 in amino acids: CASSSRGQGDKNIQYF. In DNA, the CDR3 is TGTGCCAGCAGCTCCCGGGGACAGGGGGACAAAAACATTCAGTACTTC. The whole variable domain, filled in from reference TRBV11-3 and TRBJ2-4, reads EAGVVQSPRYKIIEKKQPVAFWCNPISGHNTLYWYLQNLGQGPELLIRYENEEAVDDSQLPKDRFSAERLKGVDSTLKIQPAELGDSAVYLCASSSRGQGDKNIQYFGAGTRLSVL.

The rearrangement uses TRBV3-1 (or the pseudogene TRBV3-2) and TRBJ2-5; D ambiguous. From germline, CDR1 is LGHDT and CDR2 YNNKEL (reference sequence). V shed 1 base and J shed 2 bases, with 8 bases lying between them. The CDR3 sequence is 14 residues long. The CDR3 DNA is TGTGCCAGCAGCCAAGGTTCCGGACAAGAGACCCAGTACTTC. Translation gives CASSQGSGQETQYF.

The chain uses TRBV11-3 and TRBJ2-3, with 8 bases lining up with TRBD1. This CDR3 has 14 amino acids. The junction had 3 bases not matched to a gene; V was cut back by 6 bases and J by 1 base. The germline V gene encodes CDR1 SGHNT and CDR2 YENEEA. The CDR3 DNA sequence: TGTGCCAGCAGGATGGGACAGGGCACAGATACGCAGTATTTT. This codes for CASRMGQGTDTQYF.